Presented here are 22 T cell receptor beta chains from one specimen sequenced in a study of shared clonotypes between healthy human individuals. The assay was immunoSEQ multiplex PCR, and TCRdb's table has in-frame clones only and misses some. The repertoire holds about 2.1 million clones, with 90% to 95% as singletons. Selected positively for CCR7 and CD45RO-negative, naive CD8 cells excluded terminally differentiated effector memory CD45RA+ cells. Sequencing was done on a sample of naive CD8+ T cells from PBMCs. These receptors all stem from a man younger than 30 in good health. Some clones in this sample may be carry-over from other donors' samples.

The chain is built from TRBV5-1 and TRBJ2-7, with TRBD2 as a possible D gene (5 bases). The CDR3 spans 15 residues. CDR1 is SGHRS and CDR2 is YFSETQ in the germline V gene. V was clipped by 2 bases and J by 5 bases, with 17 bases between them. In nucleotides, the CDR3 is TGCGCCAGCAGCTTCAACGGGATTCGTAAAGACGAGCAGTACTTC. The encoded protein is CASSFNGIRKDEQYF.

V gene TRBV15 combines with J gene TRBJ2-5, with D uncertain. Germline loops: CDR1 LNHNV, CDR2 YYDKDF (reference sequence). This CDR3 contains 14 residues. V gave up 1 base and J gave up 0 bases, with 6 bases separating them. The DNA for the CDR3 is TGTGCCACCAGCAGAGGGGCAGACCAAGAGACCCAGTACTTC. Amino acid sequence: CATSRGADQETQYF.

The chain couples TRBV27 to TRBJ2-3; TRBD2 is a possible D gene (6 bases). V was trimmed by 2 bases and J by 2 bases, leaving 8 bases between them. CDR1 MNHEY and CDR2 SMNVEV come from the germline V gene (reference sequence). The CDR3 totals 14 residues. The DNA for the CDR3 is TGTGCCAGCAGTTTAGCGGGGTTCACAGATACGCAGTATTTT. Translated, it gives CASSLAGFTDTQYF.

The table lists this clone with a count of one. V usage is TRBV28 and J usage is TRBJ2-7, with 8 bases aligning to TRBD2. The CDR3 length is 14 residues. Germline loops: CDR1 MDHEN, CDR2 SYDVKM. The ends lost 7 bases at V and 6 bases at J; junction bases unmatched: 11. CDR3 DNA: TGTGCCAGCACCTTCGGGACTAGTAGAATCGAGCAGTACTTC. It is translated as CASTFGTSRIEQYF.

V gene TRBV10-3 combines with J gene TRBJ2-7, with 7 bases aligning to TRBD1. CDR3 length: 13 residues. The germline V gene encodes CDR1 ENHRY and CDR2 SYGVKD. V dropped 8 bases and J dropped 10; count of bases not matched to a gene: 14. The CDR3 region is CAIGQDTSGLQYF. In DNA, the CDR3 is TGTGCCATCGGACAGGACACCTCCGGGCTCCAGTACTTC.

Worth noting for this clone: This sample includes further DNA sequences coding for the same CDR3. V gene TRBV27 combines with J gene TRBJ1-1; weak D call: TRBD1 (6 bases). Germline V gives CDR1 MNHEY, CDR2 SMNVEV (reference sequence). Trimming removed 2 bases at V and 4 bases at J, with 11 bases between. CDR3 length: 14 amino acids. CDR3 in DNA: TGTGCCAGCAGTTTAGGGGGCAGTGGCACTGAAGCTTTCTTT. It is translated as CASSLGGSGTEAFF.

The V gene is TRBV11-1, the J gene TRBJ2-7, with a tentative D call TRBD2 (5 bases). Between the trimmed V and J ends, which lost 0 bases and 9 bases, there was a span of 15 bases. The length of the CDR3 is 14 residues. Germline V gene sequence: CDR1 SGHAT, CDR2 FQDESV (reference sequence). The CDR3 nucleotides read TGTGCCAGCAGCTTAGCGGATGGAGGTCCCGTGCAGTACTTC. It specifies CASSLADGGPVQYF.

A remark on this clone: The same CDR3 is also encoded by other DNA sequences in this sample. CDR3 sequence: CASSLDRGHEQYF. CDR3 DNA: TGTGCCAGCAGCTTGGACAGGGGCCACGAGCAGTACTTC. V and J are TRBV7-3 and TRBJ2-7; TRBD1 agrees at 9 bases. Germline values: CDR1 SGHTA, CDR2 FQGTGA. V shed 3 bases, J shed 5 bases, and the junction held 2 bases outside the gene matches. The CDR3 sequence is 13 residues long.

The chain employs TRBV7-9 and TRBJ1-2, with D possibly being TRBD1 (6 bases). This CDR3 contains 12 residues. Germline V gene lookup returns CDR1 SEHNR and CDR2 FQNEAQ (reference sequence). V lost 5 bases, J lost 10 bases, and 14 bases lay in between. The CDR3 protein is CASSPGGRLYTF. Written as DNA, the CDR3 is TGTGCCAGCAGCCCCGGGGGGCGTCTCTACACCTTC.

V usage is TRBV19 and J usage is TRBJ1-2; the D is unclear. V gave up 3 bases and J gave up 6 bases, with 20 bases separating them. The CDR3 is 16 residues long. CDR1 is LNHDA, CDR2 SQIVND, per germline (reference sequence). Here the CDR3 reads CASSIDPPPFSNGYTF. The CDR3 bases are TGTGCCAGTAGTATTGACCCTCCACCCTTTTCAAATGGCTACACCTTC.

This chain uses TRBV5-1 with TRBJ2-3; D call uncertain. V was shortened by 0 bases and J by 2 bases, with 16 bases between the two germline ends. The germline V gene has CDR1 SGHRS and CDR2 YFSETQ. The CDR3 sequence is 17 residues long. CDR3 nucleotides: TGCGCCAGCAGCTTGGTAGGCCTACCCATCCTCACAGATACGCAGTATTTT. This sequence encodes CASSLVGLPILTDTQYF. The whole variable domain, filled in from reference TRBV5-1 and TRBJ2-3, reads KAGVTQTPRYLIKTRGQQVTLSCSPISGHRSVSWYQQTPGQGLQFLFEYFSETQRNKGNFPGRFSGRQFSNSRSEMNVSTLELGDSALYLCASSLVGLPILTDTQYFGPGTRLTVL.

Remarks on this clone: At the DNA level, this CDR3 is encoded by other sequences in the same sample as well. DNA of the CDR3: TGCGCCAGCAGCCTAGCAGGAACCGGGGAGCTGTTTTTT. Its translation: CASSLAGTGELFF. The rearrangement joins TRBV4-1 to TRBJ2-2; D is unclear. The germline CDR1 and CDR2 sequences are MGHRA and YSYEKL. This CDR3 region has 13 residues. The germline V and J ends were trimmed by 4 bases and 5 bases, with 8 bases remaining between them.

The J gene is TRBJ2-7, the V gene TRBV7-7; TRBD2 might be the D (6 bases). The V and J ends lost 6 bases and 5 bases respectively, with 17 bases between them. The CDR3 sequence is 14 residues long. In germline, CDR1 is SSHAT, CDR2 FNYEAQ (reference sequence). This CDR3 reads CASSVSGRNNEQYF. The CDR3, as DNA: TGTGCCAGCAGTGTGTCAGGGAGGAACAACGAGCAGTACTTC.

Notes on this clone: Distinct nucleotide sequences in the sample also encode this CDR3. V and J are TRBV6-5 and TRBJ2-7; D unclear. V gave up 5 bases and J gave up 0 bases, with 11 bases separating them. Germline V gene data show CDR1 as MNHEY and CDR2 as SVGAGI. CDR3 length: 14 residues. CDR3 sequence: CASSPRALSYEQYF. The CDR3 DNA sequence: TGTGCCAGCAGTCCCCGGGCCCTCTCCTACGAGCAGTACTTC.

The rearrangement uses TRBV10-1 and TRBJ2-1; 7 positions agree with TRBD2. Trimming at V came to 4 bases and at J to 6 bases, leaving 0 bases not matched to a gene. The CDR3 covers 12 residues. From germline, CDR1 is WNHNN and CDR2 SYGVQD (reference sequence). CDR3: CASSGTSNEQFF. DNA of the CDR3: TGCGCCAGCAGTGGGACTAGCAATGAGCAGTTCTTC.

This chain uses TRBV11-2 with TRBJ1-4; D call uncertain. The CDR3 is 15 residues long. Trimming took 2 bases from V and 8 from J, leaving 15 bases between them. Per germline, CDR1 SGHAT and CDR2 FQNNGV. Here the CDR3 reads CASSLLPLIREKLFF. CDR3 coding DNA: TGTGCCAGCAGCTTACTCCCCCTTATAAGGGAAAAACTGTTTTTT.

This clone has only one observation. V gene TRBV9 combines with J gene TRBJ2-2; D assignment may be TRBD1 or TRBD2 (5 bases each). Germline CDR1 SGDLS, CDR2 YYNGEE. Trimming shortened V by 5 bases and J by 7 bases, and 18 bases separated the two germline ends. The CDR3 totals 15 residues. CDR3 nucleotides: TGTGCCAGCAGGGGTAGGGACGAGTCGTACGGGGAGCTGTTTTTT. Residues: CASRGRDESYGELFF.

The chain uses TRBV11-1 and TRBJ2-1; 7 bases are shared with TRBD1. Germline CDR1 is SGHAT and CDR2 is FQDESV (reference sequence). V shed 5 bases, J shed 4 bases, and the junction held 8 bases outside the gene matches. The CDR3 is 15 residues long. Written as DNA, the CDR3 is TGTGCCAGCAGCCAACCGGGACAGCCTTACAATGAGCAGTTCTTC. It yields the protein CASSQPGQPYNEQFF.

This chain links TRBV7-3 with TRBJ2-7; tentatively, D is TRBD2 (5 bases). There are 13 residues in the CDR3. V lost 2 bases and J lost 7, with 12 bases in between. The V gene's germline CDR1 is SGHTA and CDR2 FQGTGA. CDR3 DNA: TGTGCCAGCAGCTTATCGCGGGTGGCGGAGCAGTACTTC. It encodes CASSLSRVAEQYF. Full variable domain (missing parts from reference TRBV7-3 and TRBJ2-7): GAGVSQTPSNKVTEKGKYVELRCDPISGHTALYWYRQSLGQGPEFLIYFQGTGAADDSGLPNDRFFAVRPEGSVSTLKIQRTERGDSAVYLCASSLSRVAEQYFGPGTRLTVT.

The V gene is TRBV27, the J gene TRBJ2-7; a possible D gene is TRBD2 (5 bases). Germline V gives CDR1 MNHEY, CDR2 SMNVEV (reference sequence). This CDR3 region has 14 residues. The V end was cut by 4 bases, the J end by 2 bases, with 12 bases between. The CDR3 DNA sequence: TGTGCCAGCAGTTCAGGACTCATCCCCTACGAGCAGTACTTC. It encodes CASSSGLIPYEQYF.

V is TRBV30 and J is TRBJ1-1, with 9 bases matching TRBD1. The germline CDR1 and CDR2 sequences are GTSNPN and SVGIG (reference sequence). This CDR3 region has 14 residues. V lost 4 bases to trimming and J lost 6 bases; unmatched junction nucleotides: 9. CDR3 amino acids: CAWTGTGKVPEAFF. The CDR3 nucleotides are TGTGCCTGGACCGGGACAGGGAAGGTCCCTGAAGCTTTCTTT.

The chain carries TRBV7-9 and TRBJ1-2, with D tentatively TRBD1 (6 bases). The ends were cut back, 1 base at V and 7 bases at J, with 19 bases in the middle. Germline values: CDR1 SEHNR, CDR2 FQNEAQ (reference sequence). This CDR3 has 16 residues. DNA for the CDR3: TGTGCCAGCAGCTTAGGGCAGGGGAAAGGACTTCCTGGCTACACCTTC. The encoded protein is CASSLGQGKGLPGYTF.